A selection of T cell receptor beta chains follows, all from one sample in a study of cytomegalovirus exposure and HLA in healthy donors. The table came from immunoSEQ multiplex PCR; TCRdb's copy has only in-frame clones and leaves some out. Its clone listing holds about 140,000 clones. Specimen: PBMCs. The receptor source for this set is a male donor in good health and CMV-seronegative. The CDR3 runs from the conserved cysteine through the conserved F or W. Fields, in order: J gene, V gene, D gene, CDR3 DNA, CDR3 protein. The D gene is left open where the match is weak.

j_call: TRBJ1-1
v_call: TRBV25-1
d_call: NA
cdr3_nt: TGTGCCAGCAGTGAATGGGGGGAGAACACTGAAGCTTTCTTT
cdr3_aa: CASSEWGENTEAFF

j_call: TRBJ1-2
v_call: TRBV25-1
d_call: NA
cdr3_nt: TGTGCCAGCAGTGAAGGGAGGGCGTATGGCTACACCTTC
cdr3_aa: CASSEGRAYGYTF

j_call: TRBJ1-5
v_call: TRBV7-9
d_call: TRBD1
cdr3_nt: TGTGCCAGCAGCTCACAGGGGGATCAGCCCCAGCATTTT
cdr3_aa: CASSSQGDQPQHF

j_call: TRBJ2-7
v_call: TRBV27
d_call: TRBD1
cdr3_nt: TGTGCCAGCAGTTTAGGAGACAGGGGTACCTACGAGCAGTACTTC
cdr3_aa: CASSLGDRGTYEQYF

j_call: TRBJ1-2
v_call: TRBV5-1
d_call: NA
cdr3_nt: TGCGCCAGCAGCTTGGGACACGGGGTCCAAGGCTACACCTTC
cdr3_aa: CASSLGHGVQGYTF

j_call: TRBJ2-1
v_call: TRBV6-5
d_call: NA
cdr3_nt: TGTGCCAGCAGTTATAGAAACTCCTACAATGAGCAGTTCTTC
cdr3_aa: CASSYRNSYNEQFF

j_call: TRBJ2-5
v_call: TRBV5-1
d_call: NA
cdr3_nt: TGCGCCAGCAGCGGTAGTGCGGGGGCGTTGGGAGAGACCCAGTACTTC
cdr3_aa: CASSGSAGALGETQYF

j_call: TRBJ2-7
v_call: TRBV15
d_call: NA
cdr3_nt: TGTGCCACCAGTTTATCGGGAGCTACCTACGAGCAGTACTTC
cdr3_aa: CATSLSGATYEQYF

j_call: TRBJ1-2
v_call: TRBV7-9
d_call: TRBD1
cdr3_nt: TGTGCCAGCAGCTTAGGGGGACAGGCTAACTATGGCTACACCTTC
cdr3_aa: CASSLGGQANYGYTF

j_call: TRBJ2-1
v_call: TRBV5-6
d_call: NA
cdr3_nt: TGTGCCAGCACCCCGTGGAGGGGAAGTGAGCAGTTCTTC
cdr3_aa: CASTPWRGSEQFF

j_call: TRBJ2-2
v_call: TRBV7-8
d_call: NA
cdr3_nt: TGTGCCAGCAGCCACCCGGGGGGCGCGGTGAACACCGGGGAGCTGTTTTTT
cdr3_aa: CASSHPGGAVNTGELFF

j_call: TRBJ1-1
v_call: TRBV28
d_call: TRBD1
cdr3_nt: TGTGCCAGCAGCACCTCAGACAGGGGGGCTTTCTTT
cdr3_aa: CASSTSDRGAFF

j_call: TRBJ2-5
v_call: TRBV11-2
d_call: NA
cdr3_nt: TGTGCCAGCAGCTTAGGAGTGGAGGAGACCCAGTACTTC
cdr3_aa: CASSLGVEETQYF

j_call: TRBJ1-2
v_call: TRBV5-6
d_call: TRBD1
cdr3_nt: TGTGCCAGCAGCTCGACAGGGGGTGTCTATGGCTACACCTTC
cdr3_aa: CASSSTGGVYGYTF

j_call: TRBJ2-7
v_call: TRBV6-1
d_call: NA
cdr3_nt: TGTGCCATTTTTTTGGAAGGGGGACCCTACGAGCAGTACTTC
cdr3_aa: CAIFLEGGPYEQYF

j_call: TRBJ2-7
v_call: TRBV18
d_call: NA
cdr3_nt: TGTGCCAGCTCCTTAGGACCAAGAGGGAGCTCCTACGAGCAGTACTTC
cdr3_aa: CASSLGPRGSSYEQYF

j_call: TRBJ2-2
v_call: TRBV6-1
d_call: TRBD1
cdr3_nt: TGTGCCAGCAGTGGACAGGGAGCGGGGGAGCTGTTTTTT
cdr3_aa: CASSGQGAGELFF

j_call: TRBJ1-1
v_call: TRBV6-1
d_call: TRBD1
cdr3_nt: TGTGCCAGCACGTGGCAGGGGGGTAGTCACACTGAAGCTTTCTTT
cdr3_aa: CASTWQGGSHTEAFF

j_call: TRBJ2-7
v_call: TRBV5-1
d_call: NA
cdr3_nt: TGCGCCAGCAGCCCCAATCAGGGTTACGAGCAGTACTTC
cdr3_aa: CASSPNQGYEQYF

j_call: TRBJ2-3
v_call: TRBV6-5
d_call: TRBD1
cdr3_nt: TGTGCCAGCAGACCGACAGGGAATTTTCCAGATACGCAGTATTTT
cdr3_aa: CASRPTGNFPDTQYF

j_call: TRBJ2-7
v_call: TRBV11-3
d_call: NA
cdr3_nt: TGTGCCAGCAGCTTGGGGACCGCGGCGGGGGAGCAGTACTTC
cdr3_aa: CASSLGTAAGEQYF

j_call: TRBJ2-7
v_call: TRBV6-5
d_call: NA
cdr3_nt: TGTGCCAGCAGTTATAGGGGGGGGAACTACGAGCAGTACTTC
cdr3_aa: CASSYRGGNYEQYF

j_call: TRBJ2-7
v_call: TRBV6-5
d_call: TRBD1
cdr3_nt: TGTGCCAGCAGGACCGGGACAGGGGTCTACGAGCAGTACTTC
cdr3_aa: CASRTGTGVYEQYF